A single sample is the source of the 26 T cell receptor beta chains below, sequenced in a study of T-cell memory formation after mild COVID-19. TCRdb processed the 5' RACE reads anew with MiXCR; each CDR3 protein has one entry. The table lists just over 150,000 distinct CDR3 sequences, roughly a third of them singletons, with around 12% in the top ten. Sequenced sample: PBMCs or a T cell subset sorted from them (not recorded which). These TCRs come from an adult woman who had mild COVID-19 (a few samples of this study predate the infection). Cell type and time point are not known.

The chain joins TRBV7-6 to TRBJ2-7; no clear D gene. The CDR3 runs 15 residues. The V end lost 2 bases, the J end lost 2 bases, and 13 bases lay between the germline ends. Germline values: CDR1 SGHVS, CDR2 FNYEAQ. CDR3 nucleotides: TGTGCCAGCAGCTTATTTTTTGGGATAGCCTACGAGCAGTACTTC. This codes for CASSLFFGIAYEQYF.

This clonotype showed up just a few times. The CDR3 protein is CASSHTSGPDNEQFF. Here the CDR3 DNA reads TGTGCCAGCAGCCATACTAGCGGTCCGGACAATGAGCAGTTCTTC. The J gene is TRBJ2-1, the V gene TRBV12-3 or TRBV12-4; TRBD2 agrees at 8 bases. The CDR3 length is 15 residues. Unmatched junction bases numbered 9, after V lost 6 bases and J lost 5 bases.

This clonotype has only a few counts. The rearrangement links TRBV5-1 to TRBJ2-1; 8 nucleotides agree with TRBD1. J was trimmed by 4 bases and V by 0 bases; bases with no gene match: 6. CDR1 is SGHRS and CDR2 is YFSETQ in the germline V gene. The CDR3 has 16 amino acids. The CDR3 DNA is TGCGCCAGCAGCTTGGTGCAGGGGGCTGGGTACAATGAGCAGTTCTTC. This codes for CASSLVQGAGYNEQFF.

V gene TRBV3-1 combines with J gene TRBJ2-1; D is unclear. CDR3 length: 12 residues. Germline V CDR1 and CDR2: LGHDT, YNNKEL (reference sequence). Between the trimmed V and J ends, which lost 4 bases and 6 bases, there was a span of 7 bases. CDR3 sequence: CASSLRINEQFF. The CDR3, as DNA: TGTGCCAGCAGCCTTCGGATCAATGAGCAGTTCTTC.

The sample holds a few counts of this clonotype. V usage is TRBV7-2 and J usage is TRBJ2-5; possible D gene TRBD1, 5 bases. Deletions cut 1 base from V and 5 bases from J, with 14 bases between. Per the germline V gene, CDR1 is SGHTA and CDR2 is FQGNSA. This CDR3 region has 15 residues. The DNA for the CDR3 is TGTGCCAGCAGCTTAGATCCCAGGGCGCGGGAGACCCAGTACTTC. Its translation: CASSLDPRARETQYF. Combining the CDR3 with reference TRBV7-2 and TRBJ2-5 gives the whole variable domain GAGVSQSPSNKVTEKGKDVELRCDPISGHTALYWYRQSLGQGLEFLIYFQGNSAPDKSGLPSDRFSAERTGGSVSTLTIQRTQQEDSAVYLCASSLDPRARETQYFGPGTRLLVL.

A few counts support this clonotype. Here the CDR3 reads CASSSGGSGNTIYF. The CDR3 DNA is TGTGCCAGCAGCTCAGGGGGATCGGGAAACACCATATATTTT. The V and J genes are TRBV12-3 or TRBV12-4 and TRBJ1-3, with 7 nucleotides matching TRBD1. This CDR3 comprises 14 residues. V shed 6 bases and J 4 bases; nucleotides not matched to a gene: 6.

This clonotype was found a few times. The rearrangement joins TRBV25-1 to TRBJ2-6; D possibly matches TRBD1 or TRBD2 (5 bases each). The germline gives CDR1 MGHDK, CDR2 SYGVNS. The germline V and J ends were trimmed by 2 bases and 3 bases, with 5 bases remaining between them. This CDR3 spans 14 amino acids. CDR3 loop: CASSEGGGANVLTF. In nucleotides, the CDR3 is TGTGCCAGCAGTGAAGGGGGTGGGGCCAACGTCCTGACTTTC.

This clonotype was counted only a few times. The genes are TRBV4-1 and TRBJ2-5; D is unclear. CDR3 length: 13 residues. Trimming pared 1 base from V and 7 bases from J, leaving 10 bases between. Germline-derived CDR1 and CDR2 are MGHRA and YSYEKL. The CDR3 protein is CASSQGPWGTQYF. The DNA for the CDR3 is TGCGCCAGCAGCCAAGGACCCTGGGGGACCCAGTACTTC.

The chain recombines TRBV18 with TRBJ1-1; the match to TRBD1 covers 8 bases. Germline loops: CDR1 KGHSH, CDR2 LQKENI. There are 16 residues in the CDR3. Germline trimming cut 3 bases from V and 4 bases from J; bases unmatched to any gene: 10. The CDR3 sequence is CASSPNSGQVGTEAFF. The CDR3 coding sequence is TGTGCCAGCTCACCTAACTCGGGACAGGTGGGCACTGAAGCTTTCTTT.

This clonotype was detected only a few times. V and J are TRBV6-2 or TRBV6-3 and TRBJ1-1; D call uncertain. Looked up from germline, CDR1 is MNHEY and CDR2 is SVGEGT. V lost 2 bases and J lost 8, with 21 bases in between. This CDR3 spans 16 amino acids. The CDR3 DNA sequence: TGTGCCAGCAGTTACGGTCGCGGGTCCTCCCCCCCAGAAGCTTTCTTT. As protein: CASSYGRGSSPPEAFF.

CDR3 sequence (DNA): TGTGCCAGCAGCTTAGAGAGACCGATCTACAATGAGCAGTTCTTC. Protein sequence: CASSLERPIYNEQFF. The chain joins TRBV7-9 to TRBJ2-1; D gene unclear. Trimming removed 1 base from V and 3 bases from J, with 10 bases in between. This CDR3 spans 15 amino acids. CDR1 and CDR2 (germline): SEHNR, FQNEAQ (reference sequence).

The V and J genes are TRBV3-1 and TRBJ2-7; D ambiguous. Per germline, CDR1 LGHDT and CDR2 YNNKEL (reference sequence). The CDR3 contains 12 residues. V gave up 4 bases and J gave up 1 base, with 5 bases separating them. The CDR3 bases are TGTGCCAGCAGCCGCTGGTCCTACGAGCAGTACTTC. Its translation is CASSRWSYEQYF.

This clonotype was recorded a few times. This chain connects TRBV5-4 to TRBJ2-3; D unclear. The CDR3 has 13 residues. Trimming shortened V by 4 bases and J by 3 bases, and 9 bases separated the two germline ends. Germline V gene data show CDR1 as SGHNT and CDR2 as YYREEE (reference sequence). In nucleotides, the CDR3 is TGTGCCAGCAGCCCTCACGAGACAGATACGCAGTATTTT. As protein: CASSPHETDTQYF.

V and J are TRBV9 and TRBJ1-1; D gene unclear. Trimming removed 0 bases from V and 3 bases from J, with 12 bases in between. The length of the CDR3 is 15 residues. Germline loops: CDR1 SGDLS, CDR2 YYNGEE. CDR3 sequence: CASSVGEGAYTEAFF. For the CDR3, the DNA is TGTGCCAGCAGCGTAGGGGAGGGAGCCTACACTGAAGCTTTCTTT.

The chain has TRBV19 and TRBJ1-1, with D hard to call. V was trimmed by 1 base and J by 1 base, leaving 10 bases between them. The CDR3 consists of 15 residues. Germline V gene data show CDR1 as LNHDA and CDR2 as SQIVND (reference sequence). CDR3 sequence (DNA): TGTGCCAGTAGTATAGTGGGCGGGCAGAACACTGAAGCTTTCTTT. As protein: CASSIVGGQNTEAFF. Variable domain in full (rest from reference TRBV19 and TRBJ1-1): DGGITQSPKYLFRKEGQNVTLSCEQNLNHDAMYWYRQDPGQGLRLIYYSQIVNDFQKGDIAEGYSVSREKKESFPLTVTSAQKNPTAFYLCASSIVGGQNTEAFFGQGTRLTVV.

V gene TRBV4-2 combines with J gene TRBJ2-3; D may be TRBD1 (5 bases). The V end was cut by 5 bases, the J end by 4 bases, with 7 bases between. The germline V gene has CDR1 LGHNA and CDR2 YNFKEQ. The CDR3 length is 12 residues. The CDR3 nucleotides read TGTGCCAGCAGCGACAGTTCAGATACGCAGTATTTT. This translates into CASSDSSDTQYF.

This clonotype was recorded a few times. The rearrangement links TRBV10-3 to TRBJ2-3; TRBD2 aligns across 12 bases. After removal of 4 bases from V and 4 bases from J, the junction contained 3 bases not matched to a gene. Germline CDR1 is ENHRY and CDR2 is SYGVKD. CDR3 length: 15 amino acids. CDR3 DNA: TGTGCCATCAGTGGTCGACTAGCGGGAGCAGATACGCAGTATTTT. It yields the protein CAISGRLAGADTQYF.

This clonotype was seen a few times. The chain uses TRBV27 and TRBJ1-2; 12 positions agree with TRBD1. There are 14 residues in the CDR3. CDR1 is MNHEY and CDR2 is SMNVEV in the germline V gene (reference sequence). J was trimmed by 5 bases and V by 6 bases; bases with no gene match: 4. CDR3 nucleotides: TGTGCCAGCAGCCAGGGACAGGGGGCATATGGCTACACCTTC. Protein: CASSQGQGAYGYTF.

This clonotype was detected a few times. The rearrangement joins TRBV27 to TRBJ1-1; D unclear. CDR3 length: 14 residues. V was clipped by 2 bases and J by 1 base, with 8 bases between them. CDR1 is MNHEY, CDR2 SMNVEV, per germline (reference sequence). This CDR3 reads CASSLTWQNTEAFF. CDR3 in DNA: TGTGCCAGCAGTTTAACGTGGCAGAACACTGAAGCTTTCTTT.

This clonotype was recorded a few times. This chain joins TRBV20-1 and TRBJ1-5; TRBD1 aligns across 8 bases. The junction had 5 bases not matched to a gene; V was cut back by 4 bases and J by 6 bases. The V gene's germline CDR1 is DFQATT and CDR2 SNEGSKA (reference sequence). The CDR3 has 13 amino acids. CDR3 loop: CSANPDRGQPQHF. Here the CDR3 DNA reads TGCAGTGCTAACCCAGACAGGGGTCAGCCCCAGCATTTT.

This chain links TRBV5-5 with TRBJ2-5, with 10 bases aligning to TRBD2. Germline assignment: CDR1 SGHKS and CDR2 YYEKEE (reference sequence). The CDR3 covers 16 residues. V trimming: 5 bases; J trimming: 0 bases; junction bases outside the gene matches: 7. The CDR3 reads CASSYYSGRYQETQYF. The CDR3 DNA follows: TGTGCCAGCAGTTATTATAGCGGGAGGTACCAAGAGACCCAGTACTTC. Complete variable domain (other parts from reference TRBV5-5 and TRBJ2-5): DAGVTQSPTHLIKTRGQQVTLRCSPISGHKSVSWYQQVLGQGPQFIFQYYEKEERGRGNFPDRFSARQFPNYSSELNVNALLLGDSALYLCASSYYSGRYQETQYFGPGTRLLVL.

The V and J genes are TRBV5-1 and TRBJ2-7, with 9 positions matching TRBD2. There are 14 residues in the CDR3. J lost 3 bases, V lost 0 bases, and 1 base had no gene match. Germline lookup yields CDR1 SGHRS and CDR2 YFSETQ. The CDR3 region is CASSLGSGGYEQYF. CDR3 DNA sequence: TGCGCCAGCAGCTTGGGTAGCGGGGGCTACGAGCAGTACTTC.

This chain links TRBV12-3 or TRBV12-4 with TRBJ2-2; perhaps TRBD1 as D (5 bases). Trimming removed 11 bases from V and 5 bases from J, with 15 bases in between. The CDR3 length is 13 residues. The CDR3 loop reads CASRERVTGELFF. Written as DNA, the CDR3 is TGTGCCTCCAGGGAAAGGGTAACCGGGGAGCTGTTTTTT.

This clonotype was picked up a small number of times. The chain combines TRBV5-1 with TRBJ2-7; D gene uncertain. Germline CDR1 reads SGHRS; CDR2 reads YFSETQ. The CDR3 is 13 amino acids. Deletions cut 0 bases from V and 4 bases from J, with 8 bases between. The CDR3 DNA sequence: TGCGCCAGCAGCTTGGAGGGTGGGTACGAGCAGTACTTC. Its protein is CASSLEGGYEQYF.

The gene calls are TRBV7-6 and TRBJ2-2; 9 bases are shared with TRBD1. The ends lost 6 bases at V and 6 bases at J; junction bases unmatched: 8. The CDR3 loop spans 15 amino acids. Germline V gene lookup returns CDR1 SGHVS and CDR2 FNYEAQ. CDR3 nucleotide sequence: TGTGCCAGCAGGGGTACAGGGGGCATCTCCGGGGAGCTGTTTTTT. This codes for CASRGTGGISGELFF.

This clonotype showed up just a few times. The rearrangement joins TRBV7-2 to TRBJ1-1, with D possibly TRBD1 on 6 matching bases. This CDR3 comprises 15 residues. Germline V gene lookup returns CDR1 SGHTA and CDR2 FQGNSA. Trimming stripped 5 bases from V and 0 bases from J, with 13 bases between. DNA of the CDR3: TGTGCCAGCAGCCCACAGACAGGATTGAACACTGAAGCTTTCTTT. Its translation: CASSPQTGLNTEAFF.